This T cell receptor (beta chain) emerged from a study of T cell repertoires in cytomegalovirus infection. Study details: Both CMV infection and a matching HLA type were indicated by public TCR beta signatures.

The length of the CDR3 is 15 residues. Germline V CDR1 and CDR2: LGHNA, YSLEER. V was cut by 2 bases and J by 1 base, with 11 bases left in between. From the reads, TCRdb called clonotypes with MiXCR, one entry per CDR3 protein. The data show hundreds of thousands of distinct CDR3 sequences, approximately 40% seen once. Comments on this clonotype: Its antigen is currently unknown.

The specimen was cultured PBMCs, collected from culture after CMV antigen stimulation. This sequence originates from a human donor in good health (CMV status not recorded). Some clones in this sample may be carry-over from other donors' samples. The V call is TRBV4-3, the J call TRBJ1-2, with D unclear. CDR3 protein: CASSQQRGINYGYTF. CDR3 DNA sequence: TGCGCCAGCAGCCAACAAAGAGGGATTAACTATGGCTACACCTTC.